This is a list of T cell receptor beta chains from one sample in a study of OX40 agonist ivuxolimab in advanced cancers. Clones were read by immunoSEQ multiplex PCR, and TCRdb kept only the in-frame ones, dropping some. Of about 46,000 clones in the sample, about 91% were seen once. Sequenced here: CD4+ or CD8+ T cells sorted from blood, sampled in a trial of the OX40 agonist ivuxolimab. The receptors derive from an adult with an advanced solid tumor such as melanoma, head and neck, liver or kidney cancer. Each CDR3 is given with its conserved first and last residue. The order of the fields is D gene, J gene, V gene, clone size, CDR3 DNA, CDR3 protein. A D gene is named only where the DNA matches it firmly. Size is omitted from some rows. Given values are once, few, many or a class for expanded clones.

.,TRBJ1-2,TRBV27,.,TGTGCCAGCAGTTTTCTTCGGGGGGCCGGTTATGGCTACACCTTC,CASSFLRGAGYGYTF
TRBD2,TRBJ2-3,TRBV27,once,TGTGCCAGCAGTTTCAGCGGGAGGGGCACAGATACGCAGTATTTT,CASSFSGRGTDTQYF
TRBD1,TRBJ1-2,TRBV13,.,TGTGCCAGCAGCCCGATGAGGGGGCGGAACTATGGCTACACCTTC,CASSPMRGRNYGYTF
.,TRBJ2-5,TRBV19,.,TGTGCCAGTAGCAGACTGGGGGGCCAGGAGACCCAGTACTTC,CASSRLGGQETQYF
.,TRBJ2-3,TRBV11-3,.,TGTGCCAGCAGCCCGCGGGGCCAGGGAACGTGGGATACGCAGTATTTT,CASSPRGQGTWDTQYF
TRBD2,TRBJ2-7,TRBV4-1,.,TGCGCCAGCAGCCAAGAATCGGGGGGCTCCTACGAGCAGTACTTC,CASSQESGGSYEQYF
.,TRBJ1-4,TRBV7-9,.,TGTGCCAGCAGGCCTCTACAGGGAACTAATGAAAAACTGTTTTTT,CASRPLQGTNEKLFF
.,TRBJ2-7,TRBV10-3,.,TGTGCCATTAGGACGAGCTACGAGCAGTACTTC,CAIRTSYEQYF
.,TRBJ1-1,TRBV27,.,TGTGCCAGCAGTTTATCAGGACAACTTGAAGCTTTCTTT,CASSLSGQLEAFF
.,TRBJ1-1,TRBV13,.,TGTGCCAGCAGCTTAGGGGGGCGAGGCACTGAAGCTTTCTTT,CASSLGGRGTEAFF
TRBD1,TRBJ2-7,TRBV9,.,TGTGCCAGCTCGGTAGGGGACAGCTCCTACGAGCAGTACTTC,CASSVGDSSYEQYF
.,TRBJ2-1,TRBV4-1,.,TGCGCCAGCAGCCTCGTAACAGGGTCCCACAATGAGCAGTTCTTC,CASSLVTGSHNEQFF
.,TRBJ1-1,TRBV4-1,once,TGCGCCAGCAGCCAATTCGGCCCGTCGAACACTGAAGCTTTCTTT,CASSQFGPSNTEAFF
TRBD1,TRBJ2-5,TRBV4-1,.,TGCGCCAGCAGCCAGTGGACAGGGGGGCAAGAGACCCAGTACTTC,CASSQWTGGQETQYF
TRBD1,TRBJ1-2,TRBV6-1,few,TGTGCCAGCAGTGAAGCCTGGGGACAGGGAGGCTACACCTTC,CASSEAWGQGGYTF
.,TRBJ2-7,TRBV29-1,.,TGCAGCGTTGACGGGGGGCCCTCCTACGAGCAGTACTTC,CSVDGGPSYEQYF
.,TRBJ2-2,TRBV7-3,.,TGTGCCAGCAGCCCCTACGGGGGAAACGGGGAGCTGTTTTTT,CASSPYGGNGELFF
.,TRBJ1-1,TRBV9,.,TGTGCCAGCAGCGTAGGGGGAACGCAGAACACTGAAGCTTTCTTT,CASSVGGTQNTEAFF
TRBD1,TRBJ1-2,TRBV29-1,few,TGCAGCGCCACAGGGGACAGCTATGGCTACACCTTC,CSATGDSYGYTF
.,TRBJ2-7,TRBV7-9,once,TGTGCCAGCCAGGCGTGGGGGGAACCCTACGAGCAGTACTTC,CASQAWGEPYEQYF
.,TRBJ1-3,TRBV9,.,TGTGCCAGCAGCGTAGGCTCTGGAAACACCATATATTTT,CASSVGSGNTIYF
TRBD1,TRBJ2-7,TRBV4-1,.,TGCGCCAGCAGCCAGAGGACAGGGACGAACTACGAGCAGTACTTC,CASSQRTGTNYEQYF
.,TRBJ1-5,TRBV28,.,TGTGCCAGCATCCTGGGGGGTGGTCAGCCCCAGCATTTT,CASILGGGQPQHF
TRBD1,TRBJ1-2,TRBV6-1,.,TGTGCCAGCAGTGAAGTTTCGGACAGGGGGGGAGGCTGCACCTTC,CASSEVSDRGGGCTF
TRBD1,TRBJ1-2,TRBV28,.,TGTGCCAGCAGCGGACAGGGGCTTCTCTATGGCTACACCTTC,CASSGQGLLYGYTF
.,TRBJ1-5,TRBV15,once,TGTGCCACCAGCAGAGATAACCATAGCAATCAGCCCCAGCATTTT,CATSRDNHSNQPQHF
.,TRBJ2-7,TRBV19,.,TGTGCCAGTAGTATTTACGGCGGAGCCTACGAGCAGTACTTC,CASSIYGGAYEQYF
.,TRBJ2-7,TRBV6-1,medium-sized,TGTGCCAGCAGTGAAGGTCCGTTGTCTTACGAGCAGTACTTC,CASSEGPLSYEQYF
.,TRBJ2-7,TRBV7-9,.,TGTGCCAGCAACTGGGACTCCGGTTACGAGCAGTACTTC,CASNWDSGYEQYF
TRBD1,TRBJ1-5,TRBV19,.,TGTGCCAGTAGTAATCGGGACAGGGCTTATAGCAATCAGCCCCAGCATTTT,CASSNRDRAYSNQPQHF
.,TRBJ2-1,TRBV28,.,TGTGCCAGCAGTTTTTTAGCGGAGACCTACAATGAGCAGTTCTTC,CASSFLAETYNEQFF
TRBD1,TRBJ2-7,TRBV28,.,TGTGCCAGCAGTTTCGGGACAGGGAATTACGAGCAGTACTTC,CASSFGTGNYEQYF
TRBD1,TRBJ2-1,TRBV28,.,TGTGCCAGCAGCCCAGTCCTCACAGGGGGCCATGAGCAGTTCTTC,CASSPVLTGGHEQFF
.,TRBJ2-5,TRBV9,.,TGTGCCAGCAGCGTAGGCGGGGTTGAAGAGACCCAGTACTTC,CASSVGGVEETQYF
TRBD1,TRBJ2-4,TRBV4-1,.,TGCGCCAGCAGCCAGGCGTTACAGGGGGGCGGAAACATTCAGTACTTC,CASSQALQGGGNIQYF
.,TRBJ2-7,TRBV5-1,.,TGCGCCAGCAGCTTTGGGAGCTACGAGCAGTACTTC,CASSFGSYEQYF
.,TRBJ2-1,TRBV5-6,.,TGTGCCAGCAGCTTGGTGGGATCCCACTACAATGAGCAGTTCTTC,CASSLVGSHYNEQFF
.,TRBJ1-1,TRBV11-2,.,TGTGCCAGCAGCTTAGGGTTAGACCGGACAGAGGTGAACACTGAAGCTTTCTTT,CASSLGLDRTEVNTEAFF
.,TRBJ2-1,TRBV30,.,TGTGCCTGGACTCAGATCTGGAATTATGAGCAGTTCTTC,CAWTQIWNYEQFF
.,TRBJ1-5,TRBV28,.,TGTGCCAGCAGTTTTCCGGCAGATTATTTGGTCAGTCAGCCCCAGCATTTT,CASSFPADYLVSQPQHF
.,TRBJ1-5,TRBV13,.,TGTGCCAGCAGCTTAGGCTCAGGGGGCAATCAGCCCCAGCATTTT,CASSLGSGGNQPQHF
TRBD1,TRBJ1-2,TRBV5-6,.,TGTGCCAGCAGCTTGAGCGTGGACAGGGCCGAAGGCTACACCTTC,CASSLSVDRAEGYTF
TRBD1,TRBJ2-7,TRBV7-9,.,TGTGCCAGCAGCGAACCTCCGGGACAGGGGGCCTACGAGCAGTACTTC,CASSEPPGQGAYEQYF
.,TRBJ2-3,TRBV5-6,.,TGTGCCAGCAGCTTAGGGACGTTTCTAGGTGATACGCAGTATTTT,CASSLGTFLGDTQYF